This TCR beta chain was found in a study of CD8+CD57+ T cells in acquired aplastic anemia. About the study: The DNA of sorted CD4+ and CD8+ cells averaged roughly 3.2 ug.

Genomic DNA, serving as template, underwent TCR beta VDJ and CDR3 profiling. TCRdb called the reads again in MiXCR, with one record for every CDR3 protein. The data show 250,000 to 300,000 distinct CDR3 sequences, 50% to 65% seen once. Patients picked for sequencing had shown CD8+CD57+ cell expansion detected by flow cytometry. Notes on this clonotype: One end of the junction does not line up with germline, which may come from a read error.

This CDR3 spans 15 amino acids. Looked up from germline, CDR1 is SGHVS and CDR2 is FNYEAQ. This chain joins TRBV7-6 and TRBJ2-1, with a tentative D call TRBD2 (5 bases). The sequence was collected from a human donor with aplastic anemia. The specimen sequenced was sorted CD4+, CD8+, or CD8+CD57+ T cells (not recorded which) from PBMCs. The CDR3 region has the DNA TGTGCCAGCAGCCCCTTAGGGCGGAACACCGGGGAGCTGTTCTTC. This gives the protein CASSPLGRNTGELFF.